This T cell receptor beta chain was recovered during a study of blood T cell repertoires in COVID-19. Across the study: Nucleic acid was either cDNA or gDNA, and it came from T cells, B-cell-depleted T cells, or PBMCs.

The CDR3 extends over 14 amino acids. Germline CDR1 SGHRS, CDR2 YFSETQ. V lost 2 bases, J lost 0 bases, and 5 bases lay in between. Libraries were prepared by immunoSEQ multiplex PCR; TCRdb keeps only in-frame clonotypes and omits some of them. The sample holds around 60,000 clones; more than 80% are singletons and the top ten take around 14%. Sample: peripheral blood. The V gene is TRBV5-1, the J gene TRBJ1-4; D unclear. The TCR comes from a man older than 75 with acute or convalescent COVID-19. The CDR3 protein is CASSLSATNEKLFF. The CDR3 DNA reads TGCGCCAGCAGCTTATCTGCAACTAATGAAAAACTGTTTTTT.